This is a list of T cell receptor beta chains from one sample in a study of T cells in Graves' hyperthyroidism and ophthalmopathy. TCRdb independently ran MiXCR on the multiplex PCR reads; one entry per CDR3 protein. The profile shows 90,000 to 120,000 distinct CDR3 sequences, approximately 16% of them singletons. Sequenced sample: blood. These receptors were collected from a woman aged 45 to 65 with Graves' hyperthyroidism. The CDR3 runs from the conserved cysteine through the conserved F or W. A D gene is named only where the DNA matches it firmly. Where a row states a size, it is once, few, many or the class of an expanded clone; other rows omit it.

clone_size j_call v_call d_call cdr3_aa cdr3_nt
many TRBJ2-3 TRBV28 TRBD2 CASTELAGGLSSTDTQYF TGTGCCAGCACCGAACTAGCGGGAGGGCTCTCTAGCACAGATACGCAGTATTTT
many TRBJ2-1 TRBV12-3/TRBV12-4 TRBD2 CASSWGLAGYNEQFF TGTGCCAGCAGTTGGGGACTAGCGGGCTACAATGAGCAGTTCTTC
many TRBJ2-1 TRBV20-1 NA CSASWRVHPYNEQFF TGCAGTGCTAGTTGGCGGGTCCACCCCTACAATGAGCAGTTCTTC
NA TRBJ2-1 TRBV20-1 TRBD1 CSARDLGTGIRNEQFF TGCAGTGCTAGAGACCTCGGGACAGGGATACGTAATGAGCAGTTCTTC
many TRBJ1-1 TRBV6-2/TRBV6-3 TRBD1 CASSQGAEAFF TGTGCCAGCAGTCAGGGGGCTGAAGCTTTCTTT
NA TRBJ2-3 TRBV11-2 NA CASTPAQGLATQYF TGTGCCAGCACCCCTGCCCAGGGCCTCGCTACGCAGTATTTT
NA TRBJ2-2 TRBV5-1 NA CASSRMGVNTGELFF TGCGCCAGCAGCCGGATGGGAGTGAACACCGGGGAGCTGTTTTTT
many TRBJ2-4 TRBV27 NA CASSLTNWDIQYF TGTGCCAGCAGTTTAACTAATTGGGACATTCAGTACTTC
many TRBJ1-3 TRBV11-1 NA CASSPGGFSGNTIYF TGTGCCAGCAGCCCCGGCGGCTTCTCTGGAAACACCATATATTTT
NA TRBJ2-1 TRBV20-1 TRBD2 CSAREPLAGLWEQFF TGCAGTGCTAGAGAGCCACTAGCGGGACTCTGGGAGCAGTTCTTC
many TRBJ2-5 TRBV20-1 NA CSARSVGETQYF TGCAGTGCTAGGTCTGTGGGAGAGACCCAGTACTTC
many TRBJ2-1 TRBV7-9 NA CASGGLSNEQFF TGTGCCAGTGGTGGGCTCTCCAATGAGCAGTTCTTC
many TRBJ2-3 TRBV7-7 NA CASSLPGTGSTQYF TGTGCTAGCAGCCTCCCCGGGACTGGGAGTACGCAGTATTTT
few TRBJ1-1 TRBV13 NA CASSWEWGTSHPAFF TGTGCCAGCAGCTGGGAATGGGGGACAAGCCATCCCGCTTTCTTT
many TRBJ2-1 TRBV9 TRBD2 CASSGLAGTSSYNEQFF TGTGCCAGCAGCGGACTAGCGGGGACGAGCTCCTACAATGAGCAGTTCTTC
many TRBJ2-7 TRBV18 TRBD1 CASSPRTGGAANEQYF TGTGCCAGCTCACCACGAACAGGGGGCGCTGCCAACGAGCAGTACTTC
NA TRBJ2-1 TRBV9 NA CASSVAGGGNEQFF TGTGCCAGCAGCGTAGCAGGGGGGGGAAATGAGCAGTTCTTC
many TRBJ1-2 TRBV5-1 NA CASSLDRARGDGYTF TGCGCCAGCAGCTTGGACAGGGCGAGGGGTGATGGCTACACCTTC
many TRBJ1-4 TRBV2 NA CASTGEEKLFF TGTGCCAGCACAGGGGAGGAGAAACTGTTTTTT
many TRBJ2-3 TRBV28 NA CASIEASTDTQYF TGTGCCAGCATCGAAGCTAGCACAGATACGCAGTATTTT
many TRBJ1-5 TRBV7-9 TRBD1 CASNSRKIGTAANQPQHF TGTGCCAGCAACTCCAGAAAAATCGGGACAGCAGCTAATCAGCCCCAGCATTTT
NA TRBJ1-1 TRBV7-9 TRBD1 CASSLPTGDPEAFF TGTGCCAGCAGCTTGCCAACAGGGGACCCTGAAGCTTTCTTT
NA TRBJ2-1 TRBV18 TRBD2 CATTRLAGYNEQFF TGTGCCACCACCCGACTAGCGGGTTACAATGAGCAGTTCTTC
many TRBJ1-5 TRBV19 NA CASSVDRSDNQPQHF TGTGCCAGTAGTGTGGACCGATCCGACAATCAGCCCCAGCATTTT
NA TRBJ2-7 TRBV2 TRBD2 CASSGRTSGAYEQYF TGTGCCAGCAGTGGGAGGACTAGCGGGGCCTACGAGCAGTACTTC
NA TRBJ1-1 TRBV7-9 NA CASTRAQNTEAFF TGTGCCAGCACCAGGGCCCAGAACACTGAAGCTTTCTTT
many TRBJ2-1 TRBV20-1 TRBD2 CSATSLAGRGNEQFF TGCAGTGCTACCTCTCTAGCGGGGAGAGGGAATGAGCAGTTCTTC
NA TRBJ2-2 TRBV19 NA CASSMPGRSTNTGELFF TGTGCCAGTAGTATGCCAGGGAGATCTACGAACACCGGGGAGCTGTTTTTT
many TRBJ2-1 TRBV30 TRBD2 CAWSVLRLAVAEQFF TGTGCCTGGAGTGTACTGAGGCTAGCGGTCGCTGAGCAGTTCTTC
many TRBJ1-1 TRBV11-2 TRBD1 CASSFTGEYTEACF TGTGCCAGCAGCTTCACAGGGGAATACACTGAAGCTTGCTTT
few TRBJ1-1 TRBV28 NA CASSFSVGVVREAFF TGTGCCAGCAGTTTCTCCGTAGGTGTTGTCCGTGAAGCTTTCTTT
many TRBJ2-3 TRBV24-1 TRBD2 CATESTGTRAPDTQYF TGTGCCACCGAGTCGACCGGGACTAGGGCTCCGGATACGCAGTATTTT
few TRBJ2-7 TRBV6-1 TRBD2 CASSNGLAISYEQYF TGTGCCAGCAGTAACGGACTAGCGATTTCCTACGAGCAGTACTTC
many TRBJ2-7 TRBV6-5 NA CASSYGQRYEQYF TGTGCCAGCAGTTACGGGCAGCGCTACGAGCAGTACTTC
many TRBJ1-2 TRBV20-1 NA CSARSGGGSYGYTF TGCAGTGCTAGAAGCGGGGGCGGTAGCTATGGCTACACCTTC
NA TRBJ2-4 TRBV9 TRBD2 CASSALTSGRGNIQYF TGTGCCAGCAGCGCCTTGACTAGCGGGAGAGGAAACATTCAGTACTTC
many TRBJ2-5 TRBV28 TRBD1 CATLDRGQETQYF TGTGCCACCCTCGACAGGGGACAAGAGACCCAGTACTTC
many TRBJ1-1 TRBV4-1 NA CASSQALGGGEAFF TGCGCCAGCAGCCAAGCTCTGGGCGGGGGTGAAGCTTTCTTT
NA TRBJ2-7 TRBV20-1 NA CSARVDQGYAYEQYF TGCAGTGCTAGAGTCGATCAGGGATATGCCTACGAGCAGTACTTC
many TRBJ1-2 TRBV20-1 NA CSARDSALRDGTNYGYTF TGCAGTGCTAGAGATTCGGCCTTAAGGGATGGGACTAACTATGGCTACACCTTC
NA TRBJ2-3 TRBV20-1 TRBD2 CSAHLLTSGSPDTQYF TGCAGTGCTCATCTCCTGACTAGCGGGAGCCCAGATACGCAGTATTTT
NA TRBJ2-5 TRBV20-1 TRBD2 CSARTSGTLQETQYF TGCAGTGCTAGGACTAGCGGGACTCTTCAAGAGACCCAGTACTTC